The TCR beta chain described here comes from a study of T-cell reconstitution after alpha-beta-depleted transplantation in children. Germline CDR1 MNHEY, CDR2 SMNVEV (reference sequence). V lost 6 bases and J 0 bases, leaving 5 bases between the germline ends. This CDR3 has 13 residues. Unique molecular identifiers tagged the TCRbeta library. TCRdb reprocessed the PCR reads via MiXCR and lists one record per CDR3 protein. Altogether around 400,000 distinct CDR3 sequences are present, approximately 10% being singletons, with the ten largest covering 4.5% to 6%. The chain combines TRBV27 with TRBJ2-2; no firm D call. Specimen: PBMCs from the stem cell graft donor, collected from the stem cell graft. The clonotype originates from a human donor who donated a stem cell graft to a child with acute myeloid leukemia. CDR3: CASSHANTGELFF. The CDR3 DNA follows: TGTGCCAGCAGCCACGCGAACACCGGGGAGCTGTTTTTT.